The clone carrying this TCR beta chain was counted many times. Time point indicated: patch test 1, 2 weeks after DPC sensitization. The treatment was: therapeutic diphenylcyclopropenone sensitization with weekly scalp DPC. Extraction of total RNA was performed on unfractionated whole blood. This sample was included in a study of human T cells and chemical hapten exposure. At the level of the study: There were weekly diphenylcyclopropenone doses to the scalp for patients throughout the roughly 24-week study.

One entry per CDR3 protein, called by TCRdb with MiXCR from the RACE reads. The sample has around 150,000 distinct CDR3 sequences; roughly 15% are singletons. This clonotype originated in a woman in her thirties with alopecia areata. Some clones in this sample may be carry-over from other donors' samples. The sequences come from whole blood, collected in connection with sensitization to the hapten diphenylcyclopropenone (DPC).

The CDR3 region is CASSPSRDGRELFF. CDR3 DNA sequence: TGTGCCAGCTCACCCTCCCGGGATGGACGGGAGCTGTTTTTT. This rearrangement joins TRBV18 to TRBJ2-2; tentatively, D is TRBD2 (5 bases). V was pared by 3 bases and J by 9 bases, with 14 bases between. Germline CDR1 and CDR2: KGHSH and LQKENI. This CDR3 is built from 14 residues.